Shown below are 8 T cell receptor beta chains from a single sample sequenced in a study of response to subunit inactivated influenza vaccine. TCRdb itself ran the RT-PCR reads through MiXCR, one entry per CDR3 protein. The data contain approximately 480,000 distinct CDR3 sequences, 10% to 11% of them seen just once; the ten biggest clones take up approximately 12%. The starting material was PBMCs from blood, obtained 35 to 45 days after vaccination. The source of these receptors is a man in his fifties who received an inactivated influenza vaccine.

This clonotype was seen more than once but under ten times. The DNA for the CDR3 is TGTGCCAGCAGTCTCCGAGGAGCTAGCGGGACGCTTGAGCAGTTCTTC. Translated, it gives CASSLRGASGTLEQFF. The genes are TRBV27 and TRBJ2-1; 9 bases match TRBD2. Trimming cost V 5 bases and J 9 bases; bases outside gene matches: 14. The CDR3 loop spans 16 amino acids. Germline CDR1 MNHEY, CDR2 SMNVEV (reference sequence).

This clonotype was counted between two and nine times. This chain connects TRBV29-1 to TRBJ2-1; D might be TRBD2 (6 bases). The CDR3 sequence is 12 residues long. Germline V lookup: CDR1 SQVTM, CDR2 ANQGSEA. The V and J ends lost 7 bases and 8 bases respectively, with 15 bases between them. The CDR3 DNA follows: TGCAGCGGGGCCCGGGGGTTGCATGAGCAGTTCTTC. Residues: CSGARGLHEQFF.

This clonotype has at least ten counts. The chain employs TRBV7-9 and TRBJ1-4; no firm D call. The CDR3 length is 13 residues. The germline gives CDR1 SEHNR, CDR2 FQNEAQ (reference sequence). Trimming left V 1 base short and J 8 bases short, with 8 bases between. The CDR3 DNA is TGTGCCAGCAGCTTAGGCCCCCACGAAAAACTGTTTTTT. Protein: CASSLGPHEKLFF.

The genes are TRBV11-2 and TRBJ2-7; TRBD1 agrees at 9 bases. Germline V gives CDR1 SGHAT, CDR2 FQNNGV. After removal of 7 bases from V and 4 bases from J, the junction contained 8 bases not matched to a gene. The CDR3 totals 14 residues. The CDR3 DNA reads as TGTGCCAGCAACCCCGGGACAGGGCAATACGAGCAGTACTTC. It codes for CASNPGTGQYEQYF.

V is TRBV4-1 and J is TRBJ1-3; D call uncertain. The CDR3 runs 16 residues. Looked up from germline, CDR1 is MGHRA and CDR2 is YSYEKL. Trimming removed 4 bases at V and 2 bases at J, with 15 bases between. The CDR3, as DNA: TGCGCCAGCAGCCCCCGGGCCTCGGAGGCTGGAAACACCATATATTTT. This encodes CASSPRASEAGNTIYF.

This clonotype showed up just a few times. This rearrangement joins TRBV5-5 to TRBJ2-1; 9 bases are a match to TRBD1. Germline CDR1 reads SGHKS; CDR2 reads YYEKEE (reference sequence). V trimming: 5 bases; J trimming: 8 bases; junction bases outside the gene matches: 8. This CDR3 region has 14 residues. CDR3 in amino acids: CASRTGTGLDEQFF. The CDR3 DNA is TGTGCCAGCAGGACCGGGACAGGGTTGGATGAGCAGTTCTTC.

This clonotype has a count of ten or more. This rearrangement joins TRBV4-1 to TRBJ2-5, with D perhaps matching TRBD2 (6 bases). Looked up from germline, CDR1 is MGHRA and CDR2 is YSYEKL. V gave up 0 bases and J gave up 6 bases, with 8 bases separating them. The CDR3 consists of 13 residues. The CDR3 bases are TGCGCCAGCAGCCAAGAACTAGCACAGACCCAGTACTTC. Translating gives CASSQELAQTQYF.

This chain joins TRBV20-1 and TRBJ1-5; D is ambiguous. V was trimmed by 0 bases and J by 7 bases, leaving 10 bases between them. This CDR3 is 13 amino acids long. Germline CDR1 and CDR2: DFQATT and SNEGSKA (reference sequence). CDR3 nucleotides: TGCAGTGCTAGAGACCCCATCGAGCAGCCCCAGCATTTT. This encodes CSARDPIEQPQHF.